Below, 26 T cell receptor beta chains from the same sample are listed, as sequenced in a study of OX40 agonist ivuxolimab in advanced cancers. Library generation was performed with the immunoSEQ multiplex PCR assay. TCRdb mirrors the immuneACCESS table, restricted to in-frame sequences. Some clones are absent from its copies; in checked studies, under half trace to an unresolved V gene, and the reason for the others is unknown. This sample gives 83,000 or so clones in total; 70% to 85% of them show up just once. Under 8% of the sample goes to the ten largest clones. The material sequenced was CD4+ or CD8+ T cells sorted from blood, taken in a trial of the OX40 agonist ivuxolimab. The receptors shown here come from an adult with an advanced solid tumor such as melanoma, head and neck, liver or kidney cancer.

This sequence joins TRBV30 and TRBJ2-2; D is unresolved. This CDR3 comprises 12 residues. Trimming cost V 2 bases and J 4 bases, with 5 bases left between them. CDR1 and CDR2 (germline): GTSNPN, SVGIG (reference sequence). Here the CDR3 reads CAWSKGTGELFF. The CDR3 DNA reads as TGTGCCTGGAGTAAGGGCACCGGGGAGCTGTTTTTT.

This chain joins TRBV27 and TRBJ1-1; D remains unclear. Deletions cut 6 bases from V and 0 bases from J, with 8 bases between. The CDR3 length is 13 residues. CDR1 MNHEY and CDR2 SMNVEV come from the germline V gene (reference sequence). CDR3 sequence: CASRSYLNTEAFF. The DNA of the CDR3 is TGTGCCAGCAGGTCGTACCTGAACACTGAAGCTTTCTTT.

This chain joins TRBV18 and TRBJ1-5; 7 nucleotides agree with TRBD1. The CDR3 runs to 16 residues. CDR1 is KGHSH and CDR2 is LQKENI in the germline V gene. J was trimmed by 2 bases and V by 3 bases; bases with no gene match: 7. The CDR3 loop reads CASSPSNRGRNQPQHF. The CDR3 DNA is TGTGCCAGCTCACCCTCAAACAGGGGACGCAATCAGCCCCAGCATTTT. The full variable domain, with the rest looked up from reference TRBV18 and TRBJ1-5, is NAGVMQNPRHLVRRRGQEARLRCSPMKGHSHVYWYRQLPEEGLKFMVYLQKENIIDESGMPKERFSAEFPKEGPSILRIQQVVRGDSAAYFCASSPSNRGRNQPQHFGDGTRLSIL.

This rearrangement joins TRBV5-1 to TRBJ1-2; D is unresolved. V was trimmed by 0 bases and J by 5 bases, leaving 11 bases between them. The CDR3 has 14 amino acids. Per germline, CDR1 SGHRS and CDR2 YFSETQ. The CDR3 sequence: CASSLETRGYGYTF. The CDR3 DNA is TGCGCCAGCAGCTTGGAGACTCGAGGGTATGGCTACACCTTC.

The chain uses TRBV2 and TRBJ1-1; D not resolved. The CDR3 consists of 14 residues. Per the germline V gene, CDR1 is SNHLY and CDR2 is FYNNEI. V was shortened by 6 bases and J by 2 bases, with 13 bases between the two germline ends. The CDR3: CASRVERFNTEAFF. The DNA of the CDR3 is TGTGCCAGCAGGGTAGAGAGATTTAACACTGAAGCTTTCTTT.

This clone was observed once. The gene calls are TRBV7-2 and TRBJ1-2, with D possibly matching TRBD1 (6 bases). Trimming stripped 7 bases from V and 2 bases from J, with 11 bases between. This CDR3 comprises 13 residues. In germline, CDR1 is SGHTA, CDR2 FQGNSA. The CDR3 spells CASTLTGNYGYTF. For the CDR3, the DNA is TGTGCCAGCACTCTCACAGGGAACTATGGCTACACCTTC.

The chain uses TRBV19 and TRBJ1-5; TRBD1 agrees at 9 bases. V gave up 8 bases and J gave up 5 bases; unmatched junction bases: 4. In germline, CDR1 is LNHDA, CDR2 SQIVND (reference sequence). This CDR3 is built from 13 residues. CDR3 protein: CASWTGDYQPQHF. DNA for the CDR3: TGTGCCAGTTGGACAGGGGATTATCAGCCCCAGCATTTT.

The rearrangement uses TRBV7-9 and TRBJ2-3, with D possibly being TRBD2 (5 bases). The CDR3 is 16 residues long. Germline V gene sequence: CDR1 SEHNR, CDR2 FQNEAQ (reference sequence). Trimming shortened V by 0 bases and J by 0 bases, and 10 bases separated the two germline ends. Here the CDR3 DNA reads TGTGCCAGCAGCTTAGCGGGAGTCGCTAGCACAGATACGCAGTATTTT. This translates into CASSLAGVASTDTQYF.

The chain links TRBV7-2 to TRBJ1-5; D is unresolved. V dropped 1 base and J dropped 4 bases, with 8 bases sitting between them. Germline V CDR1 and CDR2: SGHTA, FQGNSA. The CDR3 has 14 residues. In DNA form, the CDR3 reads TGTGCCAGCAGCTTAGGCCTTATAAATCAGCCCCAGCATTTT. The encoded protein is CASSLGLINQPQHF.

This sequence joins TRBV11-2 and TRBJ2-3; 10 bases fit TRBD2. J lost 4 bases, V lost 3 bases, and 10 bases had no gene match. The CDR3 has 17 amino acids. Germline V gives CDR1 SGHAT, CDR2 FQNNGV. Here the CDR3 DNA reads TGTGCCAGCAGCTTTCGTCTTCTAGCGGGGGCGTCAGATACGCAGTATTTT. It codes for CASSFRLLAGASDTQYF.

The CDR3 DNA reads TGTGCCAGCGGACTATTCGGACAGGGTCGGACCTACGAGCAGTACTTC. Protein: CASGLFGQGRTYEQYF. V is TRBV27 and J is TRBJ2-7; 8 positions match TRBD1. The junction had 14 bases not matched to a gene; V was cut back by 8 bases and J by 2 bases. Germline loops: CDR1 MNHEY, CDR2 SMNVEV (reference sequence). The CDR3 consists of 16 residues.

This chain connects TRBV4-1 to TRBJ2-2; perhaps TRBD2 as D (7 bases). The CDR3 extends over 18 amino acids. Germline values: CDR1 MGHRA, CDR2 YSYEKL. Trimming stripped 4 bases from V and 3 bases from J, with 21 bases between. This CDR3 reads CASSRKGGGDTYTGELFF. The CDR3 coding sequence is TGCGCCAGCAGCCGGAAGGGCGGGGGCGATACTTACACCGGGGAGCTGTTTTTT.

The J gene is TRBJ1-5, the V gene TRBV27; D may be TRBD1 (6 bases). Per the germline V gene, CDR1 is MNHEY and CDR2 is SMNVEV (reference sequence). The CDR3 length is 14 residues. V was cut by 4 bases and J by 4 bases, with 11 bases left in between. In nucleotides, the CDR3 is TGTGCCAGCAGTTCTAGGACAGTTAATCAGCCCCAGCATTTT. It specifies CASSSRTVNQPQHF.

The chain couples TRBV6-4 to TRBJ2-1; 7 bases align to TRBD2. V was clipped by 0 bases and J by 8 bases; unmatched bases: 1. The CDR3 loop spans 13 amino acids. CDR1 is MRHNA and CDR2 is SNTAGT in the germline V gene. CDR3 sequence: CASSDSTSYEQFF. CDR3 bases: TGTGCCAGCAGTGACTCGACTAGCTATGAGCAGTTCTTC.

For this clone: This CDR3 is also generated by other DNA sequences in the sample. The V call is TRBV5-1, the J call TRBJ2-6, with D possibly matching TRBD1 (6 bases). Trimming removed 2 bases from V and 1 base from J, with 7 bases in between. The germline CDR1 and CDR2 sequences are SGHRS and YFSETQ. The CDR3 sequence is 15 residues long. CDR3 bases: TGCGCCAGCAGCTTAGGGGGATCTGGGGCCAACGTCCTGACTTTC. Its protein product is CASSLGGSGANVLTF.

This clone was detected only once. The chain uses TRBV19 and TRBJ2-1; no definite D call. This CDR3 contains 15 residues. V was pared by 7 bases and J by 0 bases, with 13 bases between. CDR1 is LNHDA, CDR2 SQIVND, per germline (reference sequence). CDR3 DNA: TGTGCCAGTAATGTCGGGCTCAGCTCCTACAATGAGCAGTTCTTC. Its translation is CASNVGLSSYNEQFF. The full variable domain, its missing parts supplied by reference TRBV19 and TRBJ2-1, is DGGITQSPKYLFRKEGQNVTLSCEQNLNHDAMYWYRQDPGQGLRLIYYSQIVNDFQKGDIAEGYSVSREKKESFPLTVTSAQKNPTAFYLCASNVGLSSYNEQFFGPGTRLTVL.

The genes are TRBV4-2 and TRBJ1-3; a weak D match, TRBD1 (5 bases). The V gene lost 0 bases and the J gene lost 4 bases, with 13 bases spanning the gap. Germline CDR1 is LGHNA and CDR2 is YNFKEQ. This CDR3 comprises 16 residues. CDR3 sequence: CASSQELGRAGNTIYF. The DNA for the CDR3 is TGTGCCAGCAGCCAAGAATTGGGCAGGGCAGGAAACACCATATATTTT.

The chain has TRBV4-2 and TRBJ2-2; D may be TRBD1 or TRBD2 (5 bases each). Germline lookup yields CDR1 LGHNA and CDR2 YNFKEQ. V was pared by 4 bases and J by 9 bases, with 15 bases between. The CDR3 length is 14 residues. CDR3 in DNA: TGTGCCAGCAGCCCGGGGTCAGGGCACCGGGAGCTGTTTTTT. Translated, it gives CASSPGSGHRELFF.

This rearrangement joins TRBV4-3 to TRBJ1-2; TRBD1 is a possible D gene (5 bases). The CDR3 sequence is 14 residues long. The germline V gene has CDR1 LGHNA and CDR2 YSLEER. V gave up 0 bases and J gave up 4 bases, with 9 bases separating them. CDR3 nucleotides: TGCGCCAGCAGCCAAGACAGGGCGGTCTATGGCTACACCTTC. Its translation is CASSQDRAVYGYTF.

This clone was seen a few times. This chain joins TRBV5-4 and TRBJ2-7; D unclear. CDR3 size: 13 residues. V gave up 2 bases and J gave up 0 bases, with 6 bases separating them. The V gene's germline CDR1 is SGHNT and CDR2 YYREEE (reference sequence). As DNA, the CDR3 is TGTGCCAGCAGCTTCGACGTCTCCTACGAGCAGTACTTC. Amino acid sequence: CASSFDVSYEQYF.

This clone was counted once. This chain connects TRBV5-1 to TRBJ1-4; D is possibly TRBD1 (6 bases). The germline gives CDR1 SGHRS, CDR2 YFSETQ. This CDR3 is built from 15 residues. Trimming left V 0 bases short and J 7 bases short, with 13 bases between. The CDR3 loop is CASSLGPGVGEKLFF. Here the CDR3 DNA reads TGCGCCAGCAGCTTGGGTCCAGGGGTTGGTGAAAAACTGTTTTTT. The full variable domain, rest sourced from reference TRBV5-1 and TRBJ1-4, is KAGVTQTPRYLIKTRGQQVTLSCSPISGHRSVSWYQQTPGQGLQFLFEYFSETQRNKGNFPGRFSGRQFSNSRSEMNVSTLELGDSALYLCASSLGPGVGEKLFFGSGTQLSVL.

Only one count was recorded for this clone. This rearrangement joins TRBV7-9 to TRBJ2-1, with TRBD2 matching over 8 bases. Germline V gene data show CDR1 as SEHNR and CDR2 as FQNEAQ (reference sequence). This CDR3 comprises 17 residues. V gave up 0 bases and J gave up 6 bases; unmatched junction bases: 10. DNA of the CDR3: TGTGCCAGCAGCTTAGCCGGGGGGGCTCATTCCCGCAATGAGCAGTTCTTC. It codes for CASSLAGGAHSRNEQFF.

This chain's CDR3 is CASSALTANQPQHF. The CDR3 DNA follows: TGTGCCAGCAGTGCCCTGACAGCCAATCAGCCCCAGCATTTT. The V call is TRBV2, the J call TRBJ1-5; tentatively, D is TRBD1 (5 bases). The ends were cut back, 4 bases at V and 3 bases at J, with 10 bases in the middle. The CDR3 is made up of 14 amino acids. Germline V gene sequence: CDR1 SNHLY, CDR2 FYNNEI.

This chain connects TRBV5-1 to TRBJ2-3; no clear D gene. Between the trimmed V and J ends, which lost 0 bases and 1 base, there was a span of 3 bases. There are 13 residues in the CDR3. Germline-derived CDR1 and CDR2 are SGHRS and YFSETQ. In nucleotides, the CDR3 is TGCGCCAGCAGCTTGGGTGGCACAGATACGCAGTATTTT. Protein sequence: CASSLGGTDTQYF.

The V gene is TRBV6-1, the J gene TRBJ2-4, with D perhaps matching TRBD1 or TRBD2 (6 bases each). Germline V gene sequence: CDR1 MNHNS, CDR2 SASEGT. V gave up 3 bases and J gave up 3 bases, with 12 bases separating them. This CDR3 comprises 15 residues. The CDR3 loop is CASSDPGGSKNIQYF. CDR3 in DNA: TGTGCCAGCAGTGATCCCGGGGGCAGCAAAAACATTCAGTACTTC.

This chain connects TRBV25-1 to TRBJ2-3, with D unclear. V lost 8 bases, J lost 2 bases, and 8 bases lay in between. The CDR3 totals 12 residues. CDR1 and CDR2 from the germline V gene are MGHDK and SYGVNS. The CDR3 DNA sequence: TGTGCCAGCCCGGGCCTCACAGATACGCAGTATTTT. Its protein is CASPGLTDTQYF.